This T cell receptor (beta chain) was observed in a study of T cells in localized non-small cell lung cancer. The V end lost 0 bases, the J end lost 2 bases, and 17 bases lay between the germline ends. The germline V gene has CDR1 ENHRY and CDR2 SYGVKD. CDR3 length: 17 amino acids. To note about this clone: Its specificity is not known.

TCRdb's table, derived via immunoSEQ multiplex PCR, lists solely in-frame clones and lacks some. This sample yields around 30,000 clones, of which about 91% are seen a single time; about 7% belongs to the top ten. Study observations and caveats: The study found T cell clonality highest in uninvolved adjacent lung, above tumor. Median roughly 57 top-100 tumor clones were shared with paired adjacent lung. Patients showing higher blood T cell density tended to see longer overall survival.

Sample: peripheral blood, taken before any cancer treatment. The TCR sequence derives from a male donor aged 60 or older with stage I lung adenocarcinoma. The rearrangement joins TRBV10-3 to TRBJ2-7; D may be TRBD1 or TRBD2 (6 bases each). The CDR3 coding sequence is TGTGCCATCAGTGAGTCCTCGAGTGGGGGGCGAACCTACGAGCAGTACTTC. Amino acids: CAISESSSGGRTYEQYF.